These T cell receptor beta chains were read from a single sample in a study of response to subunit inactivated influenza vaccine. MiXCR was run by TCRdb on the RT-PCR reads, yielding one entry per CDR3 protein. The data hold about 650,000 distinct CDR3 sequences, with about 15% observed a single time. Sample: PBMCs from blood, taken roughly 15 days before vaccination. The receptor set was obtained from a middle-aged man who received an inactivated influenza vaccine. Each CDR3 is given with its conserved first and last residue. A D gene is named only where the DNA matches it firmly. Clone size, where shown, is once, few, many, or a class for clones that have expanded.

v_gene,j_gene,abundance,d_gene,CDR3nt,CDR3aa
TRBV5-1,TRBJ1-2,-,-,TGCGCCAGCAGCCTTGCCGCCCAAAGACTCCCTAATGGCTACACCTTC,CASSLAAQRLPNGYTF
TRBV2,TRBJ1-2,few,-,TGTGCCAGCAGTGGACAGCTCGAAGCTAACTATGGCTACACCTTC,CASSGQLEANYGYTF
TRBV29-1,TRBJ2-1,many,-,TGCAGCGTCCCCAGGGGGGAGGGGGGCAATGAGCAGTTCTTC,CSVPRGEGGNEQFF
TRBV20-1,TRBJ1-6,-,-,TGCAGTGCTAGTGCAGGGTTCAATTCACCCCTCCACTTT,CSASAGFNSPLHF
TRBV5-6,TRBJ1-2,many,TRBD1,TGTGCCAGCAGCTTGAGGGGACAGCCCGGCTACACCTTC,CASSLRGQPGYTF
TRBV12-3/TRBV12-4,TRBJ2-7,-,TRBD2,TGTGCCAGCAGACTAGCGGGAGGTTCCTACGAGCAGTACTTC,CASRLAGGSYEQYF
TRBV12-3/TRBV12-4,TRBJ2-7,-,TRBD1,TGTGCCAGCACGGGACAGCACTACGAGCAGTACTTC,CASTGQHYEQYF
TRBV3-1,TRBJ2-5,-,-,TGTGCCAGCAGCCAAGACGGGGCCAAGAGAAAATTC,CASSQDGAKRKF
TRBV7-2,TRBJ2-3,few,TRBD1,TGTGCCAGCAGCCTGACAGGGGTCACAGATACGCAGTATTTT,CASSLTGVTDTQYF
TRBV20-1,TRBJ2-1,-,-,TGCAGTGCTGGACGACAGGGTCTAGCGAGTGAGCAGTTCTTC,CSAGRQGLASEQFF
TRBV20-1,TRBJ1-2,few,TRBD1,TGCAGTGCTAGAAACCCGGACAGGAACTATGGCTACACCTTC,CSARNPDRNYGYTF
TRBV3-1,TRBJ1-2,-,TRBD1,TGTGCCAGCAGCCCACCGGGACAGACTCTTCTTCGGAATGGCTACACCTTC,CASSPPGQTLLRNGYTF
TRBV10-1,TRBJ1-5,few,-,TGCGCCAGCAGTGAGTCGGGTCCCCCGGGGGGGCGAAGGTTTAATAGCAATCAGCCCCAGCATTTT,CASSESGPPGGRRFNSNQPQHF
TRBV7-2,TRBJ2-7,few,-,TGTGCCAGCAGCACAAGGACGGCTCCCTACGAGCAGTACTTC,CASSTRTAPYEQYF
TRBV12-3/TRBV12-4,TRBJ2-3,-,-,TGTGCCAGCAGGTCAGGAGACATAGTCCTAGATACGCAGTATTTT,CASRSGDIVLDTQYF
TRBV6-2/TRBV6-3,TRBJ2-1,few,-,TGTGCCAGCACCAAGGCAGATAACAATGAGCAGTTCTTC,CASTKADNNEQFF
TRBV5-1,TRBJ2-5,few,-,TGCGCCAGCAGAGCTACTTTTGGGGAGACCCAGTACTTC,CASRATFGETQYF
TRBV5-5,TRBJ2-7,few,-,TGTGCCAGCAGCTTGTCTCTGTCTATCTACGAGCAGTACTTC,CASSLSLSIYEQYF
TRBV5-1,TRBJ2-1,few,TRBD2,TGCGCCAGCATAGGAGTAGCGGGGGCCAATGAGCAGTTCTTC,CASIGVAGANEQFF
TRBV2,TRBJ1-2,few,-,TGTGCCAGCAATACGGAAGGGCACTATGGCTACACCTTC,CASNTEGHYGYTF
TRBV20-1,TRBJ1-6,few,-,TGCAGTGCTAGACCCCGTAGATATTCACCCCTCCACTTT,CSARPRRYSPLHF
TRBV12-3/TRBV12-4,TRBJ2-2,-,-,TGTGCCAGCAGTTTCGTGGTAGCCGGGGAGCTGTTTTTT,CASSFVVAGELFF
TRBV2,TRBJ2-5,few,-,TGTGCCAGCAGTGAACAGGCAGAAGAGACCCAGTACTTC,CASSEQAEETQYF
TRBV6-5,TRBJ2-1,few,-,TGTGCCAGCAGTTACTCGACAACTAGTGGTGAGCAGTTCTTC,CASSYSTTSGEQFF
TRBV5-6,TRBJ2-7,few,-,TGTGCCAGCAGCCCGAAAACCCGGAACGAGCAGTACTTC,CASSPKTRNEQYF
TRBV20-1,TRBJ2-1,-,-,TGCAGTGCCTTTAGCCGCAATGAGCAGTTCTTC,CSAFSRNEQFF
TRBV20-1,TRBJ2-7,-,-,TGCAGTGCTAGGATCCTAGTGGAGCAGTACTTC,CSARILVEQYF
TRBV6-1,TRBJ1-1,many,-,TGTGCCAGCACGGACTATACTCCACGAACTTTCTTT,CASTDYTPRTFF
TRBV2,TRBJ2-3,-,-,TGTGCCAGCAGCGACGGGTTGACGCAGTATTTT,CASSDGLTQYF
TRBV14,TRBJ2-3,-,-,TGTGCCAGCAGCCAAGATCCAGGATTGGGGACAGATACGCAGTATTTT,CASSQDPGLGTDTQYF
TRBV5-1,TRBJ2-7,-,-,TGCGCCAGCAGCTTATCGACGGGGAACTACGAGCAGTACTTC,CASSLSTGNYEQYF
TRBV20-1,TRBJ2-1,-,-,TGCAGTGCTAGTTGGGCCGGGACACCCCAGGGGAATGAGCAGTTCTTC,CSASWAGTPQGNEQFF
TRBV3-1,TRBJ2-1,many,TRBD2,TGTGCCAGCAGCCAAGATATGGCTAGCGGGGGGTATGAGCAGTTCTTC,CASSQDMASGGYEQFF
TRBV6-2/TRBV6-3,TRBJ2-7,-,-,TGTGCCAGCATAGGTGGGGAATACGGTTACGAGCAGTACTTC,CASIGGEYGYEQYF
TRBV15,TRBJ2-5,-,-,TGTGCCACCAGCAGCCGGCCACAAGAGACCCAGTACTTC,CATSSRPQETQYF
TRBV7-9,TRBJ2-1,-,-,TGTGCCAGCAGCCCGTCGACAGGCGTCTCCTACAATGAGCAGTTCTTC,CASSPSTGVSYNEQFF
TRBV7-3,TRBJ2-1,few,TRBD2,TGTGCCAGCAGCTTAACTGGCGGGAGGGGGAATGAGCAGTTCTTC,CASSLTGGRGNEQFF
TRBV7-2,TRBJ2-7,few,TRBD2,TGTGCCAGCAGCACTAGCGGGGGGGAGTGGGAGCAGTACTTC,CASSTSGGEWEQYF
TRBV15,TRBJ2-5,-,-,TGTGCCACCAGCAGAGGGGCCTCTAGCGACCAAGAGACCCAGTACTTC,CATSRGASSDQETQYF
TRBV12-3/TRBV12-4,TRBJ2-7,many,-,TGTGCCAGCAGTTTCTTGGGACTCGAGCAGTACTTC,CASSFLGLEQYF
TRBV5-1,TRBJ2-5,few,-,TGCGCCAGCAGCTTGGGACAGGCCTCGGAGACCCAGTACTTC,CASSLGQASETQYF
TRBV4-1,TRBJ1-6,few,-,TGCGCCAGCAGCCAAGTGTCTTTTTGGGGGAATTCACCCCTCCACTTT,CASSQVSFWGNSPLHF
TRBV3-1,TRBJ2-7,-,TRBD1,TGTGCCAGCAGCCAAACAGGGGACCCCTACGAGCAGTACTTC,CASSQTGDPYEQYF
TRBV7-3,TRBJ2-5,few,TRBD2,TGTGCCAGCAGCTCGGGACTAGCGGCTCAGGAGACCCAGTACTTC,CASSSGLAAQETQYF
TRBV12-3/TRBV12-4,TRBJ1-1,-,-,TGTGCCAGCAATCCAGACCCCTTTATGAACACTGAAGCTTTCTTT,CASNPDPFMNTEAFF
TRBV20-1,TRBJ2-5,few,-,TGCAGTGCTAGCCCCTTGTTAGCGGAGTACCAAGAGACCCAGTACTTC,CSASPLLAEYQETQYF
TRBV27,TRBJ2-2,few,-,TGTGCCAGCAGCCTAATGCGGACAGCCACCGGGGAGCTGTTTTTT,CASSLMRTATGELFF
TRBV7-9,TRBJ2-1,-,TRBD2,TGTGCCAGCAGCGGCCCAGGGGCGGGGGGTAGGAATGAGCAGTTCTTC,CASSGPGAGGRNEQFF